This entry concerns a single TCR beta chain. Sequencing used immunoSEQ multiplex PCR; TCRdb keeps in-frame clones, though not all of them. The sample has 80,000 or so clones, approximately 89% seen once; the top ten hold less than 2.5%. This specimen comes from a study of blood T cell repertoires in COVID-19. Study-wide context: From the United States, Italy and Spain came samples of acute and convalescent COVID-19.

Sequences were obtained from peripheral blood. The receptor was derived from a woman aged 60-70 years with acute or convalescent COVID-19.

CDR3 amino acids: CASSILAGGDNEQFF. The CDR3 DNA reads as TGTGCCAGTAGTATCTTAGCGGGAGGGGACAATGAGCAGTTCTTC. The chain combines TRBV19 with TRBJ2-1; 11 nucleotides match TRBD2. The V segment lost 3 bases and the J segment 5 bases; nucleotides outside the gene matches: 3. The CDR3 contains 15 residues. CDR1 and CDR2 (germline): LNHDA, SQIVND (reference sequence).